The T cell receptor (beta chain) described here comes from a study of cytomegalovirus exposure and HLA in healthy donors. Study overall: An earlier analysis found 100 million or so unique TCR beta sequences from roughly 170 million T cells. Points from the study as a whole: Certain indistinguishable V segments, among them TRBV6-2 and TRBV6-3, were excluded. Many donors carried some public TCRs, although rarity characterized most TCR sequences.

Vbeta (60) and Jbeta (13) primers were used in the PCR. Libraries were prepared by immunoSEQ multiplex PCR; TCRdb keeps only in-frame clonotypes and omits some of them. The sample includes 150,000 to 200,000 clones, around 75% of them seen just once. This CDR3 spans 15 amino acids. Germline V gives CDR1 KGHSH, CDR2 LQKENI. V lost 4 bases, J lost 2 bases, and 7 bases stayed unmatched. About this clone: Its antigen is unidentified.

The material sequenced was PBMCs. The J gene is TRBJ1-1, the V gene TRBV18, with 7 bases aligning to TRBD1. This sequence originates from a woman in her forties or fifties in good health and CMV-seronegative. The CDR3 bases are TGTGCCAGCTCACAGTCTCGGGACAGAAACACTGAAGCTTTCTTT. This translates into CASSQSRDRNTEAFF.